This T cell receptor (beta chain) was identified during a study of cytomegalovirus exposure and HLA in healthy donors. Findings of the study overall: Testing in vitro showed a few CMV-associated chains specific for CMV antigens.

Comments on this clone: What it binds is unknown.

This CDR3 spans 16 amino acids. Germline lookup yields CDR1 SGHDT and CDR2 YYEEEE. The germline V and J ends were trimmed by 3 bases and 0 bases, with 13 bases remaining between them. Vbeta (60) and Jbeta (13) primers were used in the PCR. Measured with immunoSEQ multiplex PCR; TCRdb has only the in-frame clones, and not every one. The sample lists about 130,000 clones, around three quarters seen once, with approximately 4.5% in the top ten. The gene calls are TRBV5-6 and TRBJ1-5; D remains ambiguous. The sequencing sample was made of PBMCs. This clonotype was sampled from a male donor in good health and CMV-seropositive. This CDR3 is CASSYYLGDSNQPQHF. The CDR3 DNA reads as TGTGCCAGCAGCTACTACCTCGGGGATAGCAATCAGCCCCAGCATTTT.